These 32 T cell receptor beta chains were sequenced from one sample in a study of T cells in Graves' hyperthyroidism and ophthalmopathy. RNA transcripts yielded amplified TCR beta CDR3 regions. The primer set for the first-round RT-PCR of the TCR CDR3 was HTBI. TCRdb independently ran MiXCR on the multiplex PCR reads; one entry per CDR3 protein. This sample has under 450,000 distinct CDR3 sequences, with 15% to 17% found just once. The specimen was blood. The receptors were gathered from a woman between 18 and 30 years old with Graves' hyperthyroidism.

This clonotype showed up many times. The rearrangement links TRBV7-9 to TRBJ2-1; TRBD2 matches at 7 bases. The CDR3 totals 16 residues. J lost 5 bases, V lost 1 base, and 8 bases had no gene match. Germline V lookup: CDR1 SEHNR, CDR2 FQNEAQ (reference sequence). CDR3 nucleotides: TGTGCCAGCAGCTTAGTACCCCGAAGCGGGAACAATGAGCAGTTCTTC. Translating gives CASSLVPRSGNNEQFF.

This sequence joins TRBV20-1 and TRBJ2-4; D is ambiguous. This CDR3 has 13 amino acids. CDR1 is DFQATT and CDR2 is SNEGSKA in the germline V gene (reference sequence). V shed 3 bases and J shed 4 bases, with 10 bases lying between them. In nucleotides, the CDR3 is TGCAGTGCTAGTCGAATGGAAAAAAACATTCAGTACTTC. This translates into CSASRMEKNIQYF.

Regarding this clonotype: A much larger clonotype is one base distant, so this may be a read error. The chain carries TRBV6-5 and TRBJ2-7, with 11 bases fitting TRBD2. The CDR3 totals 16 residues. Per germline, CDR1 MNHEY and CDR2 SVGAGI. The CDR3 coding sequence is TGTGCCGGCAGTTTTAGTAGCGGGAGGGCTCGCTACGAGCAGTACTTC. This translates into CAGSFSSGRARYEQYF.

At least ten counts were recorded for this clonotype. The chain carries TRBV11-2 and TRBJ1-2; TRBD1 is a possible D gene (5 bases). The CDR3 is made up of 15 amino acids. Per the germline V gene, CDR1 is SGHAT and CDR2 is FQNNGV. V was clipped by 6 bases and J by 9 bases, with 23 bases between them. CDR3 residues: CASRTVEFGAGSYTF. CDR3 sequence (DNA): TGTGCCAGCAGGACCGTGGAATTCGGGGCTGGAAGCTACACCTTC.

The rearrangement links TRBV20-1 to TRBJ2-5; tentative D call: TRBD1 (5 bases). V lost 1 base to trimming and J lost 2 bases, with 14 bases between them. Germline V gene sequence: CDR1 DFQATT, CDR2 SNEGSKA (reference sequence). This CDR3 region has 15 residues. The CDR3 region is CSARVQGLWQETQYF. For the CDR3, the DNA is TGCAGTGCTAGAGTCCAGGGTCTTTGGCAAGAGACCCAGTACTTC.

This clonotype appeared many times. V and J are TRBV7-9 and TRBJ1-1; no reliable D call. V lost 4 bases and J 0 bases, leaving 9 bases between the germline ends. Germline V gene lookup returns CDR1 SEHNR and CDR2 FQNEAQ (reference sequence). The CDR3 extends over 14 amino acids. CDR3 in DNA: TGTGCCAGCAGCTCAAACACAATGAACACTGAAGCTTTCTTT. Translation gives CASSSNTMNTEAFF.

This clonotype appeared a few times. V usage is TRBV28 and J usage is TRBJ2-7, with D perhaps matching TRBD2 (5 bases). In germline, CDR1 is MDHEN, CDR2 SYDVKM. Between the trimmed V and J ends, which lost 6 bases and 2 bases, there was a span of 14 bases. The CDR3 totals 14 residues. CDR3: CASSPSPGTYEQYF. The CDR3 DNA sequence: TGTGCCAGCAGCCCTAGCCCGGGAACCTACGAGCAGTACTTC.

This clonotype occurred many times. V gene TRBV24-1 combines with J gene TRBJ1-1; unclear D gene. The germline V and J ends were trimmed by 5 bases and 5 bases, with 17 bases remaining between them. This CDR3 is 15 amino acids long. Germline CDR1 and CDR2: KGHDR and SFDVKD. CDR3 protein: CATSGEGWGRTEAFF. The CDR3 coding sequence is TGTGCCACCAGTGGTGAAGGGTGGGGTCGGACTGAAGCTTTCTTT.

This clonotype has at least ten counts. V gene TRBV7-2 combines with J gene TRBJ2-3, with 7 bases lining up with TRBD2. The J segment lost 1 base and the V segment lost 0 bases, leaving 1 base of the junction unmatched. The germline CDR1 and CDR2 sequences are SGHTA and FQGNSA. The CDR3 extends over 15 amino acids. The CDR3 bases are TGTGCCAGCAGCTTAGCAGGACTAGGCACAGATACGCAGTATTTT. Translation: CASSLAGLGTDTQYF.

The chain uses TRBV20-1 and TRBJ2-2; D may match TRBD1 or TRBD2 (6 bases each). Trimming removed 6 bases at V and 1 base at J, with 18 bases between. CDR3 length: 16 residues. Germline CDR1 reads DFQATT; CDR2 reads SNEGSKA (reference sequence). Written as DNA, the CDR3 is TGCAGTGCCAAGAGGCCGGGGGCCCAGAACACCGGGGAGCTGTTTTTT. Translating it yields CSAKRPGAQNTGELFF.

The rearrangement uses TRBV15 and TRBJ2-2; D is possibly TRBD2 (6 bases). Trimming cost V 5 bases and J 4 bases, with 26 bases left between them. The CDR3 runs to 19 residues. Germline V gives CDR1 LNHNV, CDR2 YYDKDF (reference sequence). The CDR3 here is CATSPEPYFSRRGTGELFF. CDR3 in DNA: TGTGCCACCAGCCCTGAGCCTTATTTCAGCCGGCGGGGCACCGGGGAGCTGTTTTTT.

This clonotype has more than one count but fewer than ten. The chain links TRBV20-1 to TRBJ2-7, with TRBD2 matching 8 bases. The CDR3 loop spans 14 amino acids. The junction had 7 bases not matched to a gene; V was cut back by 2 bases and J by 4 bases. CDR1 DFQATT and CDR2 SNEGSKA come from the germline V gene (reference sequence). The CDR3 nucleotides are TGCAGTGCTAGATCCGCCAGCGGGGGATACGAGCAGTACTTC. Translated: CSARSASGGYEQYF.

This rearrangement joins TRBV13 to TRBJ2-1; D is unclear. CDR1 and CDR2 from the germline V gene are PRHDT and FYEKMQ (reference sequence). The CDR3 runs to 16 residues. V was trimmed by 5 bases and J by 4 bases, leaving 18 bases between them. CDR3 DNA: TGTGCCAGCAGCCTGCGAGGACCCAGCAGGTACAATGAGCAGTTCTTC. Residues: CASSLRGPSRYNEQFF. Full variable domain (rest looked up from reference TRBV13 and TRBJ2-1): AAGVIQSPRHLIKEKRETATLKCYPIPRHDTVYWYQQGPGQDPQFLISFYEKMQSDKGSIPDRFSAQQFSDYHSELNMSSLELGDSALYFCASSLRGPSRYNEQFFGPGTRLTVL.

This clonotype came up many times. The rearrangement joins TRBV29-1 to TRBJ2-1; weak D call: TRBD1 (7 bases). The CDR3 length is 14 residues. Germline values: CDR1 SQVTM, CDR2 ANQGSEA. V lost 6 bases to trimming and J lost 8 bases, with 20 bases between them. CDR3 sequence reads: CSVRAGQPSHEQFF. CDR3 sequence (DNA): TGCAGCGTGAGGGCGGGACAGCCCAGCCATGAGCAGTTCTTC.

This sequence joins TRBV29-1 and TRBJ2-1, with 11 bases aligning to TRBD2. Germline V gene sequence: CDR1 SQVTM, CDR2 ANQGSEA. The CDR3 is made up of 14 amino acids. With V trimmed by 5 bases and J by 6 bases, 6 bases remained unmatched. In DNA form, the CDR3 reads TGCAGCGTTTTAGCGGGGGGGATTATCAATGAGCAGTTCTTC. It translates to CSVLAGGIINEQFF.

The table lists this clonotype with many counts. The rearrangement joins TRBV4-3 to TRBJ1-4; TRBD1 agrees at 9 bases. Looked up from germline, CDR1 is LGHNA and CDR2 is YSLEER. V lost 1 base, J lost 4 bases, and 4 bases stayed unmatched. The CDR3 length is 16 residues. The CDR3 reads CASSQAGTGFNEKLFF. CDR3 nucleotide sequence: TGCGCCAGCAGCCAAGCCGGGACAGGGTTTAATGAAAAACTGTTTTTT.

This clonotype was seen repeatedly, ten times or more. The chain employs TRBV7-8 and TRBJ2-5, with 8 bases fitting TRBD2. This CDR3 is 18 amino acids long. CDR1 and CDR2 from the germline V gene are SGHVS and FQNEAQ. The V segment lost 5 bases and the J segment 3 bases; nucleotides outside the gene matches: 17. Here the CDR3 reads CASSPPPSPRGAEETQYF. The CDR3 coding sequence is TGTGCCAGCAGCCCTCCCCCCTCCCCGCGGGGGGCCGAAGAGACCCAGTACTTC.

This clonotype was detected a few times. The chain's CDR3 is CASSLNTVNTEAFF. The CDR3 DNA reads as TGTGCCAGCAGCTTAAATACCGTGAACACTGAAGCTTTCTTT. The rearrangement links TRBV7-9 to TRBJ1-1; no firm D call. The CDR3 extends over 14 amino acids. Between the trimmed V and J ends, which lost 2 bases and 0 bases, there was a span of 7 bases. Germline V lookup: CDR1 SEHNR, CDR2 FQNEAQ (reference sequence).

This clonotype showed up just a few times. The V call is TRBV6-1, the J call TRBJ1-1; no firm D call. The CDR3 contains 14 residues. V dropped 6 bases and J dropped 1 base, with 12 bases sitting between them. The germline gives CDR1 MNHNS, CDR2 SASEGT. The DNA for the CDR3 is TGTGCCAGCAGCCTCTCGGATTCGAACACTGAAGCTTTCTTT. Translated: CASSLSDSNTEAFF.

The chain couples TRBV15 to TRBJ2-1; TRBD2 matches at 11 bases. V shed 0 bases and J 2 bases; nucleotides not matched to a gene: 3. The germline V gene has CDR1 LNHNV and CDR2 YYDKDF (reference sequence). This CDR3 has 17 residues. The CDR3 nucleotides are TGTGCCACCAGCAGAGATGGGACTAGCGGAACCTACAATGAGCAGTTCTTC. Translation gives CATSRDGTSGTYNEQFF.

Ten or more counts support this clonotype. The V gene is TRBV28, the J gene TRBJ1-2, with D uncertain. The CDR3 is made up of 14 amino acids. The V and J ends lost 5 bases and 0 bases respectively, with 10 bases between them. The germline V gene encodes CDR1 MDHEN and CDR2 SYDVKM. CDR3 region: CASSELRSNYGYTF. CDR3 DNA: TGTGCCAGCAGTGAGCTTAGGTCTAACTATGGCTACACCTTC.

The V gene is TRBV6-1, the J gene TRBJ2-5, with 9 bases that match TRBD2. The V gene's germline CDR1 is MNHNS and CDR2 SASEGT. With V trimmed by 2 bases and J by 5 bases, 6 bases remained unmatched. This CDR3 region has 15 residues. For the CDR3, the DNA is TGTGCCAGCAGTGAATCCGGGAGCGGGGGGGAGACCCAGTACTTC. This codes for CASSESGSGGETQYF.

There are many counts of this clonotype. The rearrangement links TRBV11-2 to TRBJ2-2; D not resolved. V was shortened by 1 base and J by 3 bases, with 12 bases between the two germline ends. This CDR3 has 16 residues. In germline, CDR1 is SGHAT, CDR2 FQNNGV. CDR3: CASSLGDINYTGELFF. CDR3 DNA sequence: TGTGCCAGCAGCTTAGGCGATATTAACTACACCGGGGAGCTGTTTTTT. Filled out from reference TRBV11-2 and TRBJ2-2, the complete variable domain reads EAGVAQSPRYKIIEKRQSVAFWCNPISGHATLYWYQQILGQGPKLLIQFQNNGVVDDSQLPKDRFSAERLKGVDSTLKIQPAKLEDSAVYLCASSLGDINYTGELFFGEGSRLTVL.

This chain joins TRBV7-9 and TRBJ1-4; a possible D gene is TRBD1 (5 bases). Trimming took 5 bases from V and 3 from J, leaving 10 bases between them. CDR1 and CDR2 (germline): SEHNR, FQNEAQ (reference sequence). The CDR3 covers 14 residues. CDR3 loop: CASSRREANEKLFF. The CDR3 bases are TGTGCCAGCAGCCGCAGGGAGGCTAATGAAAAACTGTTTTTT.

This clonotype came up many times. The CDR3 DNA sequence: TGTGCCAGCAGCCCCGCGACAGGGAGGGGCTACGAGCAGTACTTC. This codes for CASSPATGRGYEQYF. This chain connects TRBV6-2 or TRBV6-3 to TRBJ2-7; TRBD1 or TRBD2 may be the D gene (7 bases each). Germline loops: CDR1 MNHEY, CDR2 SVGEGT. Trimming removed 6 bases from V and 3 bases from J, with 18 bases in between. The CDR3 totals 15 residues.

At least ten counts were recorded for this clonotype. CDR3 coding DNA: TGTGCCAGCGTGGGAGGGGCGCCTACCCATCAGCCCCAGCATTTT. Translating it yields CASVGGAPTHQPQHF. V is TRBV12-3 or TRBV12-4 and J is TRBJ1-5; perhaps TRBD1 as D (5 bases). The V end was cut by 8 bases, the J end by 5 bases, with 19 bases between. CDR3 length: 15 residues.

Many counts were recorded for this clonotype. The chain combines TRBV2 with TRBJ2-1; 13 nucleotides match TRBD2. From germline, CDR1 is SNHLY and CDR2 FYNNEI. This CDR3 comprises 18 residues. Trimming took 10 bases from V and 4 from J; bases not matched to a gene: 16. The CDR3 nucleotides read TGTGCCACCGCTCGCTTCGGGACTAGCGGGGCTACTTACAATGAGCAGTTCTTC. Amino acid sequence: CATARFGTSGATYNEQFF. The full variable domain, completed using reference TRBV2 and TRBJ2-1, is EPEVTQTPSHQVTQMGQEVILRCVPISNHLYFYWYRQILGQKVEFLVSFYNNEISEKSEIFDDQFSVERPDGSNFTLKIRSTKLEDSAMYFCATARFGTSGATYNEQFFGPGTRLTVL.

The chain is built from TRBV20-1 and TRBJ1-1; 7 bases match TRBD1. CDR1 and CDR2 (germline): DFQATT, SNEGSKA (reference sequence). The CDR3 has 16 residues. The junction had 12 bases not matched to a gene; V was cut back by 0 bases and J by 5 bases. The DNA for the CDR3 is TGCAGTGCTAGAGACCGTGAATTGACAGGGTTAACTGAAGCTTTCTTT. Translating gives CSARDRELTGLTEAFF.

V usage is TRBV4-1 and J usage is TRBJ1-1, with D perhaps TRBD1 (5 bases). V shed 1 base and J shed 6 bases, with 9 bases lying between them. Germline-derived CDR1 and CDR2 are MGHRA and YSYEKL. The CDR3 consists of 13 residues. The CDR3 sequence is CASSQGMTAEAFF. CDR3 sequence (DNA): TGCGCCAGCAGCCAAGGAATGACAGCTGAAGCTTTCTTT.

The chain employs TRBV28 and TRBJ2-4; D is perhaps TRBD2 (6 bases). The germline V gene has CDR1 MDHEN and CDR2 SYDVKM. The CDR3 extends over 15 amino acids. V lost 5 bases, J lost 0 bases, and 11 bases lay in between. Here the CDR3 reads CASSPGDLAKNIQYF. In DNA, the CDR3 is TGTGCCAGCAGTCCGGGGGATCTAGCCAAAAACATTCAGTACTTC.

This sequence joins TRBV5-4 and TRBJ2-2; D is possibly TRBD2 (7 bases). The V end was cut by 6 bases, the J end by 3 bases, with 21 bases between. Germline loops: CDR1 SGHNT, CDR2 YYREEE (reference sequence). The CDR3 runs to 17 residues. The CDR3 here is CASTDGGAAPYTGELFF. The CDR3 nucleotides read TGTGCCAGCACCGATGGGGGGGCCGCCCCATACACCGGGGAGCTGTTTTTT.

In this sample, this clonotype turned up many times. The rearrangement joins TRBV11-2 to TRBJ2-5, with D maybe TRBD2 (5 bases). The CDR3 has 16 residues. Looked up from germline, CDR1 is SGHAT and CDR2 is FQNNGV. The V and J ends lost 5 bases and 4 bases respectively, with 20 bases between them. The DNA of the CDR3 is TGTGCCAGCAGCCCCCGTCGGCCCTCGGCGGGAGAGACCCAGTACTTC. Translated, it gives CASSPRRPSAGETQYF.